This TCR beta chain comes out of a study of OX40 agonist ivuxolimab in advanced cancers. TCRdb's copy holds only in-frame clones and misses some; the assay was immunoSEQ multiplex PCR. The data hold 22,000 or so clones, with about 82% observed a single time. Anyone with autoimmune disease history or systemic immunosuppression was excluded. V lost 2 bases and J 6 bases, leaving 5 bases between the germline ends. The CDR3 covers 12 residues. CDR1 and CDR2 (germline): MNHEY, SMNVEV (reference sequence). The sequence derives from an adult with an advanced solid tumor such as melanoma, head and neck, liver or kidney cancer. The chain is built from TRBV27 and TRBJ2-1; D unclear. Sequences were derived from CD4+ or CD8+ T cells sorted from blood, sampled in a trial of the OX40 agonist ivuxolimab. CDR3 DNA sequence: TGTGCCAGCAGTTTACCCGGCAATGAGCAGTTCTTC. It is translated as CASSLPGNEQFF.